The clone carrying this TCR beta chain was counted a single time. Its antigen is currently unknown. The data are from a study of cytomegalovirus exposure and HLA in healthy donors. Study details: Researchers previously reported finding 100 million or so unique TCR beta sequences from roughly 180 million T cells.

PCR used 60 Vbeta primers and 13 Jbeta primers. Assay used: immunoSEQ multiplex PCR; TCRdb lists only in-frame clones, some missing. Of under 150,000 clones in the sample, approximately 74% were seen once. CDR1 is SGDLS and CDR2 is YYNGEE in the germline V gene. Trimming cost V 4 bases and J 6 bases; bases outside gene matches: 11. The length of the CDR3 is 15 residues. Study-wide results and limits: Some V segments (TRBV6-2 and TRBV6-3 among them) were excluded as indistinguishable. Most of the CMV-associated TCR beta chains (in a later analysis) appeared to be HLA-restricted.

The receptor was isolated from a middle-aged woman in good health and CMV-seropositive. The chain is built from TRBV9 and TRBJ1-2, with 8 positions matching TRBD1. Sequencing was performed on PBMCs. CDR3 sequence: CASSPGQGARDGYTF. For the CDR3, the DNA is TGTGCCAGCAGCCCCGGGCAGGGGGCGCGTGATGGCTACACCTTC. The complete variable domain, with remaining parts taken from reference TRBV9 and TRBJ1-2, reads DSGVTQTPKHLITATGQRVTLRCSPRSGDLSVYWYQQSLDQGLQFLIQYYNGEERAKGNILERFSAQQFPDLHSELNLSSLELGDSALYFCASSPGQGARDGYTFGSGTRLTVV.